Listed below are T cell receptor beta chains from one sample, sequenced in a study of OX40 agonist ivuxolimab in advanced cancers. TCRdb keeps only in-frame clones here, not all; method: immunoSEQ multiplex PCR. The profile covers tens of thousands of clones, with 65% to 85% appearing a single time and 3% to 3.5% taken by the ten largest. The sample here was CD4+ or CD8+ T cells sorted from blood, taken in a trial of the OX40 agonist ivuxolimab. The receptors come from an adult with an advanced solid tumor such as melanoma, head and neck, liver or kidney cancer. The CDR3 runs from the conserved cysteine through the conserved F or W. Each record gives: V gene, clone size, J gene, D gene, CDR3 protein, CDR3 DNA. D genes are given only for firm matches. Clone size is stated in some rows and not others, as once, few, many or a class when expanded.

>TRBV19|.|TRBJ1-3|TRBD1
CASTLGDRLSGNTIYF
TGTGCCAGTACCCTTGGGGACAGACTCTCTGGAAACACCATATATTTT
>TRBV7-2|.|TRBJ1-4|.
CASSSGRGGTNEKLFF
TGTGCCAGCAGCTCCGGACGCGGAGGAACTAATGAAAAACTGTTTTTT
>TRBV4-2|once|TRBJ2-3|.
CASSQGLSGYGMTTQYF
TGTGCCAGCAGCCAAGGCTTAAGTGGCTATGGGATGACTACGCAGTATTTT
>TRBV5-4|.|TRBJ1-6|TRBD1
CASSGQGGFSGSPLHF
TGTGCCAGCAGCGGCCAGGGGGGTTTCTCGGGTTCACCCCTCCACTTT
>TRBV6-5|.|TRBJ1-1|TRBD1
CASRITGENTEAFF
TGTGCCAGCAGGATAACAGGGGAAAACACTGAAGCTTTCTTT
>TRBV18|once|TRBJ2-1|.
CASSPPGEYNEQFF
TGTGCCAGCTCACCACCTGGTGAATACAATGAGCAGTTCTTC
>TRBV11-3|.|TRBJ2-1|TRBD2
CASSSRGGRNNEQFF
TGTGCCAGCAGCTCCCGGGGGGGACGGAACAATGAGCAGTTCTTC
>TRBV19|.|TRBJ1-3|TRBD1
CASSIRTGGNTIYF
TGTGCCAGTAGTATTCGGACAGGTGGGAACACCATATATTTT
>TRBV2|few|TRBJ2-2|TRBD1
CASTAQGADTGELFF
TGTGCCAGCACCGCACAGGGGGCGGACACCGGGGAGCTGTTTTTT
>TRBV7-3|.|TRBJ2-7|.
CASSLYPSGFYEQYF
TGTGCCAGCAGCTTATACCCCTCAGGGTTCTACGAGCAGTACTTC
>TRBV21-1|.|TRBJ2-3|.
CASSSTRDITSTDTQYF
TGTGCCAGCAGCAGCACCCGGGACATCACTTCCACAGATACGCAGTATTTT
>TRBV19|few|TRBJ2-7|TRBD1
CASSLGTGEAREQYF
TGTGCCAGTAGCCTCGGGACAGGGGAGGCGAGGGAGCAGTACTTC
>TRBV19|.|TRBJ2-3|.
CASSLGTVTDTQYF
TGTGCCAGTAGCCTCGGGACGGTCACAGATACGCAGTATTTT
>TRBV5-8|.|TRBJ2-3|TRBD1
CASRKWTGDYRRSDTQYF
TGTGCCAGCAGAAAATGGACAGGGGACTACCGTAGGTCAGATACGCAGTATTTT
>TRBV7-6|.|TRBJ2-5|.
CASSSQGPHGETQYF
TGTGCCAGCAGCTCTCAGGGACCTCACGGAGAGACCCAGTACTTC
>TRBV10-3|.|TRBJ2-7|TRBD1
CAIRGTDSYEQYF
TGTGCCATCAGGGGGACAGACTCCTACGAGCAGTACTTC
>TRBV6-1|few|TRBJ2-1|.
CASSENSARGNEQFF
TGTGCCAGCAGTGAAAATTCTGCTAGGGGCAATGAGCAGTTCTTC
>TRBV5-1|.|TRBJ1-4|TRBD1
CASSWGQGQDEKLFF
TGCGCCAGCAGCTGGGGACAGGGGCAGGATGAAAAACTGTTTTTT
>TRBV5-6|.|TRBJ2-2|.
CASSLVGGPNTGELFF
TGTGCCAGCAGCTTGGTGGGGGGTCCGAACACCGGGGAGCTGTTTTTT
>TRBV4-1|.|TRBJ1-5|.
CASKGDQPQHF
TGCGCCAGCAAGGGGGATCAGCCCCAGCATTTT
>TRBV18|.|TRBJ2-3|TRBD1
CASSSRQGETDTQYF
TGTGCCAGCTCATCAAGGCAGGGGGAGACAGATACGCAGTATTTT
>TRBV7-8|medium-sized|TRBJ2-7|.
CASSLVGGTSRYF
TGTGCCAGCAGCTTAGTGGGCGGGACGAGCCGGTACTTC
>TRBV9|.|TRBJ1-2|TRBD1
CASSEGQGAGYGYTF
TGTGCCAGCAGCGAGGGACAGGGGGCGGGCTATGGCTACACCTTC
>TRBV5-5|.|TRBJ1-6|TRBD1
CASSSTGAHYNSPLHF
TGTGCCAGCAGCTCCACAGGGGCCCACTATAATTCACCCCTCCACTTT
>TRBV27|.|TRBJ1-3|.
CASSLAGGSGNTIYF
TGTGCCAGCAGTTTAGCCGGGGGCTCTGGAAACACCATATATTTT
>TRBV5-6|.|TRBJ2-5|TRBD2
CASSLERLAGGPETQYF
TGTGCCAGCAGCTTGGAACGACTAGCGGGGGGTCCGGAGACCCAGTACTTC